The 27 T cell receptor beta chains reported below all come from one sample, sequenced in a study of identifying expanded T cells in peripheral blood. Data came from immunoSEQ multiplex PCR; TCRdb stores just in-frame clones and leaves some out. Of approximately 58,000 clones in the sample, about 83% were seen once. Sequenced material: blood. The receptors here all came from a person between 18 and 75 years old in good health.

The chain carries TRBV2 and TRBJ1-2; no clear D. Germline CDR1 reads SNHLY; CDR2 reads FYNNEI. The CDR3 has 10 amino acids. Trimming removed 6 bases from V and 8 bases from J, with 7 bases in between. The CDR3 reads CASRTVGYTF. As DNA, the CDR3 is TGTGCCAGCAGAACAGTCGGCTACACCTTC.

This rearrangement joins TRBV19 to TRBJ1-5; the D gene is possibly TRBD1 (5 bases). Germline V gene lookup returns CDR1 LNHDA and CDR2 SQIVND (reference sequence). The CDR3 length is 17 residues. V lost 8 bases and J lost 0, with 20 bases in between. The CDR3 loop reads CASGSRAAANSNQPQHF. CDR3 DNA sequence: TGTGCCAGTGGGTCCAGGGCGGCGGCGAATAGCAATCAGCCCCAGCATTTT.

This clone was recorded a few times. J is TRBJ1-3 and V is TRBV5-1; D call uncertain. CDR1 is SGHRS and CDR2 is YFSETQ in the germline V gene. V dropped 4 bases and J dropped 0 bases, with 14 bases sitting between them. CDR3 length: 16 amino acids. Here the CDR3 reads CASSPSILYSGNTIYF. The CDR3 DNA sequence: TGCGCCAGCAGCCCCTCAATATTATACTCTGGAAACACCATATATTTT.

DNA of the CDR3: TGTGCCAGCAGCTTCGGCAGGGAGAACACTGAAGCTTTCTTT. This sequence encodes CASSFGRENTEAFF. This sequence joins TRBV7-9 and TRBJ1-1; D perhaps matches TRBD1 (5 bases). This CDR3 is built from 14 residues. From germline, CDR1 is SEHNR and CDR2 FQNEAQ (reference sequence). V was cut by 3 bases and J by 1 base, with 9 bases left in between. The variable domain in full, completed from reference TRBV7-9 and TRBJ1-1, reads DTGVSQNPRHKITKRGQNVTFRCDPISEHNRLYWYRQTLGQGPEFLTYFQNEAQLEKSRLLSDRFSAERPKGSFSTLEIQRTEQGDSAMYLCASSFGRENTEAFFGQGTRLTVV.

The J gene is TRBJ2-5, the V gene TRBV7-8; 9 positions agree with TRBD1. V gave up 5 bases and J gave up 3 bases; unmatched junction bases: 4. Germline assignment: CDR1 SGHVS and CDR2 FQNEAQ. The CDR3 is made up of 14 amino acids. The CDR3 DNA follows: TGTGCCAGCAGCCTATGGACAGGGGAAGAGACCCAGTACTTC. This sequence encodes CASSLWTGEETQYF.

The chain carries TRBV27 and TRBJ1-3, with D perhaps TRBD1 (6 bases). Germline CDR1 and CDR2: MNHEY and SMNVEV (reference sequence). V lost 4 bases and J lost 0, with 16 bases in between. This CDR3 is built from 17 residues. The CDR3 region is CASSSRGQPFSGNTIYF. The CDR3 DNA sequence: TGTGCCAGCAGTTCGAGAGGACAGCCCTTCTCTGGAAACACCATATATTTT.

This clone was seen just once. The CDR3 region is CASSWTSGERETQYF. CDR3 nucleotides: TGCGCCAGCAGCTGGACTAGCGGGGAACGGGAGACCCAGTACTTC. The chain has TRBV5-1 and TRBJ2-5; TRBD2 matches 12 bases. This CDR3 has 15 amino acids. Per the germline V gene, CDR1 is SGHRS and CDR2 is YFSETQ. V lost 3 bases and J lost 5; bases outside the gene matches: 5.

V gene TRBV10-2 combines with J gene TRBJ2-7; TRBD1 aligns across 9 bases. Germline loops: CDR1 WSHSY, CDR2 SAAADI. The CDR3 runs to 18 residues. The V and J ends lost 8 bases and 3 bases, in that order; junction bases with no gene match: 20. The CDR3 DNA reads as TGCGCCAGCGTAGCCCGGGACAGGGTAGGAGCCTTTTACTACGAGCAGTACTTC. Translation gives CASVARDRVGAFYYEQYF.

The CDR3 here is CASHIGDRGIYGYTF. The CDR3 DNA reads as TGTGCCAGCCACATAGGCGACAGGGGGATCTATGGCTACACCTTC. This chain joins TRBV19 and TRBJ1-2, with 9 bases lining up with TRBD1. The CDR3 extends over 15 amino acids. The junction had 12 bases not matched to a gene; V was cut back by 9 bases and J by 4 bases. CDR1 and CDR2 (germline): LNHDA, SQIVND (reference sequence).

V gene TRBV28 combines with J gene TRBJ1-5; the D is unclear. Germline values: CDR1 MDHEN, CDR2 SYDVKM. CDR3 length: 10 amino acids. V shed 8 bases and J shed 4 bases, with 3 bases lying between them. The CDR3 sequence: CASGNQPQHF. The CDR3 region has the DNA TGTGCCAGCGGAAATCAGCCCCAGCATTTT.

CDR3 region: CASSLGTGESSGYTF. CDR3 nucleotide sequence: TGTGCCAGCAGCTTAGGGACAGGGGAATCGAGCGGCTACACCTTC. The rearrangement joins TRBV7-9 to TRBJ1-2, with TRBD1 matching over 9 bases. V trimming: 1 base; J trimming: 8 bases; junction bases outside the gene matches: 8. Germline CDR1 is SEHNR and CDR2 is FQNEAQ (reference sequence). This CDR3 has 15 residues.

The V call is TRBV27, the J call TRBJ1-2; 8 nucleotides line up with TRBD1. V dropped 0 bases and J dropped 8; count of bases not matched to a gene: 5. Germline CDR1 and CDR2: MNHEY and SMNVEV (reference sequence). The CDR3 covers 14 residues. The CDR3 DNA reads TGTGCCAGCAGTTTATCGGGACAGGCTAGCGGCTACACCTTC. Protein: CASSLSGQASGYTF.

A word on this clone: This CDR3 is also generated by other DNA sequences in the sample. The J gene is TRBJ1-1, the V gene TRBV5-1; TRBD1 matches at 7 bases. CDR1 is SGHRS and CDR2 is YFSETQ in the germline V gene. The CDR3 runs to 14 residues. V lost 3 bases, J lost 1 base, and 3 bases stayed unmatched. The DNA for the CDR3 is TGCGCCAGCAGCTCCGGGACAGCGAACACTGAAGCTTTCTTT. Residues: CASSSGTANTEAFF.

This clone was found a few times. The chain couples TRBV11-2 to TRBJ2-3; no clear D. The CDR3 runs 15 residues. Per germline, CDR1 SGHAT and CDR2 FQNNGV. V was cut by 4 bases and J by 3 bases, with 14 bases left in between. CDR3 loop: CASSSGSLGTDTQYF. CDR3 nucleotides: TGTGCCAGCAGCTCCGGGTCGTTAGGTACAGATACGCAGTATTTT.

V usage is TRBV6-1 and J usage is TRBJ1-5, with unresolved D. The V end lost 4 bases, the J end lost 4 bases, and 11 bases lay between the germline ends. The CDR3 consists of 14 residues. In germline, CDR1 is MNHNS, CDR2 SASEGT. Written as DNA, the CDR3 is TGTGCCAGCAGTGCCCCAGGTGAAAATCAGCCCCAGCATTTT. This encodes CASSAPGENQPQHF.

This rearrangement joins TRBV27 to TRBJ1-2; the match to TRBD1 covers 7 bases. The junction had 12 bases not matched to a gene; V was cut back by 6 bases and J by 2 bases. The CDR3 is 16 amino acids. Germline loops: CDR1 MNHEY, CDR2 SMNVEV (reference sequence). The CDR3 DNA reads TGTGCCAGCAGAAGCCGGACAGGACGGGGGAACTATGGCTACACCTTC. Encoded protein: CASRSRTGRGNYGYTF.

The chain joins TRBV19 to TRBJ1-4; tentatively, D is TRBD1 (5 bases). Trimming removed 6 bases from V and 6 bases from J, with 17 bases in between. CDR1 LNHDA and CDR2 SQIVND come from the germline V gene (reference sequence). The CDR3 has 15 residues. In DNA form, the CDR3 reads TGTGCCAGTAGCAAACTTGGGGACGGCGATGAAAAACTGTTTTTT. Translation gives CASSKLGDGDEKLFF.

This clone was seen a few times. DNA of the CDR3: TGTGCCAGCAGCTTGGCCGGCCTCGAGACCCAGTACTTC. It yields the protein CASSLAGLETQYF. The V call is TRBV5-4, the J call TRBJ2-5; D is ambiguous. The CDR3 has 13 amino acids. The germline V and J ends were trimmed by 0 bases and 5 bases, with 8 bases remaining between them. Germline CDR1 is SGHNT and CDR2 is YYREEE (reference sequence). The full variable domain, completed using reference TRBV5-4 and TRBJ2-5, is ETGVTQSPTHLIKTRGQQVTLRCSSQSGHNTVSWYQQALGQGPQFIFQYYREEENGRGNFPPRFSGLQFPNYSSELNVNALELDDSALYLCASSLAGLETQYFGPGTRLLVL.

V usage is TRBV6-1 and J usage is TRBJ2-5, with 15 bases lining up with TRBD2. Germline V gives CDR1 MNHNS, CDR2 SASEGT. The CDR3 covers 16 residues. The trim removed 4 bases at V and 2 bases at J, leaving 2 bases unmatched. This chain's CDR3 is CASSGTSGGGQETQYF. The CDR3 bases are TGTGCCAGCAGTGGGACTAGCGGGGGGGGTCAAGAGACCCAGTACTTC.

The genes are TRBV29-1 and TRBJ2-1, with no clear D. CDR1 and CDR2 from the germline V gene are SQVTM and ANQGSEA. This CDR3 spans 16 amino acids. V lost 4 bases to trimming and J lost 0 bases, with 16 bases between them. The DNA of the CDR3 is TGCAGCGTTGGAATTTCCGCATCATACTCCTACAATGAGCAGTTCTTC. Encoded protein: CSVGISASYSYNEQFF.

This chain links TRBV25-1 with TRBJ2-1, with 14 bases lining up with TRBD2. The V gene end was trimmed by 6 bases and the J gene end by 5 bases; junction bases not matched to a gene: 0. In germline, CDR1 is MGHDK, CDR2 SYGVNS. The length of the CDR3 is 14 residues. The CDR3 reads CASRTSGGDNEQFF. In DNA form, the CDR3 reads TGTGCCAGCAGGACTAGCGGGGGGGACAATGAGCAGTTCTTC. Supplemented by reference TRBV25-1 and TRBJ2-1, the full variable domain reads EADIYQTPRYLVIGTGKKITLECSQTMGHDKMYWYQQDPGMELHLIHYSYGVNSTEKGDLSSESTVSRIRTEHFPLTLESARPSHTSQYLCASRTSGGDNEQFFGPGTRLTVL.

J is TRBJ2-7 and V is TRBV6-1; D tentatively fits TRBD1 or TRBD2 (6 bases each). Germline assignment: CDR1 MNHNS and CDR2 SASEGT. This CDR3 region has 13 residues. Trimming took off 3 bases at V and 6 bases at J, with 12 bases between the two ends. The CDR3 coding sequence is TGTGCCAGCAGTGATTTCAGGGGAGGCGAGCAGTACTTC. Translating it yields CASSDFRGGEQYF.

CDR3 residues: CASRGQGGNQPQHF. In DNA form, the CDR3 reads TGCGCCAGCAGGGGACAGGGCGGCAATCAGCCCCAGCATTTT. V is TRBV10-2 and J is TRBJ1-5, with TRBD1 matching 9 bases. The germline gives CDR1 WSHSY, CDR2 SAAADI. Trimming at V came to 6 bases and at J to 2 bases, leaving 2 bases not matched to a gene. The CDR3 has 14 amino acids.

This clone was seen a few times. The chain employs TRBV5-1 and TRBJ1-5; 10 bases map to TRBD1. The CDR3 spans 14 residues. Unmatched junction bases numbered 2, after V lost 4 bases and J lost 4 bases. Germline values: CDR1 SGHRS, CDR2 YFSETQ. The CDR3 nucleotides read TGCGCCAGCAGCGCGGGACAGGGGAATCAGCCCCAGCATTTT. It encodes CASSAGQGNQPQHF.

The chain joins TRBV5-4 to TRBJ2-3; 12 positions match TRBD2. Germline CDR1 SGHNT, CDR2 YYREEE (reference sequence). Trimming removed 3 bases from V and 4 bases from J; junction bases left unmatched: 6. CDR3 length: 16 residues. CDR3 sequence: CASSSGTSGRADTQYF. In DNA form, the CDR3 reads TGTGCCAGCAGCTCCGGGACTAGCGGGCGGGCAGATACGCAGTATTTT. Full variable domain (remainder filled in from reference TRBV5-4 and TRBJ2-3): ETGVTQSPTHLIKTRGQQVTLRCSSQSGHNTVSWYQQALGQGPQFIFQYYREEENGRGNFPPRFSGLQFPNYSSELNVNALELDDSALYLCASSSGTSGRADTQYFGPGTRLTVL.

This clone was recorded once. The chain recombines TRBV14 with TRBJ1-5; maybe TRBD1 (5 bases). The CDR3 is 15 residues long. Germline CDR1 and CDR2: SGHDN and FVKESK. Trimming took 0 bases from V and 11 from J, leaving 17 bases between them. CDR3: CASSQDPPGIAAQHF. The CDR3 coding sequence is TGTGCCAGCAGCCAAGATCCCCCAGGGATAGCAGCCCAGCATTTT.

This clone was counted a single time. V gene TRBV10-1 combines with J gene TRBJ1-1, with D tentatively TRBD1 (5 bases). Germline loops: CDR1 WNHNN, CDR2 SYGVQD (reference sequence). The CDR3 sequence is 13 residues long. Trimming removed 6 bases at V and 0 bases at J, with 8 bases between. The CDR3 sequence: CASRDNMNTEAFF. The DNA of the CDR3 is TGCGCCAGCAGGGACAACATGAACACTGAAGCTTTCTTT.